Listed below are T cell receptor beta chains from one sample, sequenced in a study of cytomegalovirus exposure and HLA in healthy donors. Sequencing was performed with immunoSEQ multiplex PCR; in TCRdb, only in-frame clones are kept and a portion is missing. The sample contains some 190,000 clones, 9.5% of which appear only once. The sequenced material came from PBMCs. The origin of the receptors is a woman aged 30 to 39 in good health and CMV-seropositive. Both conserved end residues are part of each CDR3. Fields, in order: D gene, V gene, CDR3 length, clone size, J gene, CDR3 DNA, CDR3 protein. D genes are given only for firm matches. Only part of the rows carry a size: once, few, many, or a class if the clone is expanded.

D: .
V: TRBV6-5
length: 11
size: few
J: TRBJ1-4
DNA: TGTGCCAGCAGGGGGCGAGAAAAACTGTTTTTT
CDR3: CASRGREKLFF

D: TRBD1
V: TRBV29-1
length: 14
size: few
J: TRBJ1-2
DNA: TGCAGCGTTTCGGGACAGGCCACCCTCCTGGGCTACACCTTC
CDR3: CSVSGQATLLGYTF

D: .
V: TRBV28
length: 12
size: few
J: TRBJ1-2
DNA: TGTGCCAGCAGACCTGGAGGACATGGCTACACCTTC
CDR3: CASRPGGHGYTF

D: TRBD2
V: TRBV7-6
length: 15
size: .
J: TRBJ2-1
DNA: TGTGCCAGCAGCGCAACTAGCGGGAGGTACAATGAGCAGTTCTTC
CDR3: CASSATSGRYNEQFF

D: TRBD2
V: TRBV28
length: 17
size: .
J: TRBJ2-1
DNA: TGTGCCAGCAGTTTGTTCGGACTAGCCCTTCGAACCAATGAGCAGTTCTTC
CDR3: CASSLFGLALRTNEQFF

D: TRBD2
V: TRBV5-1
length: 19
size: few
J: TRBJ2-1
DNA: TGCGCCAGCAGCTCGGGACTAGCGGGAGGGCTATACGACTACAATGAGCAGTTCTTC
CDR3: CASSSGLAGGLYDYNEQFF

D: TRBD2
V: TRBV2
length: 16
size: few
J: TRBJ2-1
DNA: TGTGCCAGCAGTGCCGAAGCGGGAGCGTTCTACAATGAGCAGTTCTTC
CDR3: CASSAEAGAFYNEQFF

D: TRBD2
V: TRBV30
length: 14
size: few
J: TRBJ2-3
DNA: TGTGCCTGGGCGGCGGGAGGGGGCGCAGATACGCAGTATTTT
CDR3: CAWAAGGGADTQYF

D: .
V: TRBV5-6
length: 15
size: .
J: TRBJ2-7
DNA: TGTGCCAGCAGTCAACGGACAGTCTTAAACTACGAGCAGTACTTC
CDR3: CASSQRTVLNYEQYF

D: .
V: TRBV5-1
length: 12
size: .
J: TRBJ2-3
DNA: TGCGCCAGCAGCTCCACAGGGCCCCCTCACCTTTTT
CDR3: CASSSTGPPHLF

D: TRBD1
V: TRBV5-1
length: 16
size: few
J: TRBJ2-7
DNA: TGCGCCAGCAGCGGGGGACAGGGGTCCAGCTCCTACGAGCAGTACTTC
CDR3: CASSGGQGSSSYEQYF

D: .
V: TRBV2
length: 14
size: .
J: TRBJ1-2
DNA: TGTGCCAGCAGGGAAAGACAGGCTCTAAGGGGCTACACCTTC
CDR3: CASRERQALRGYTF

D: TRBD2
V: TRBV7-9
length: 17
size: few
J: TRBJ2-1
DNA: TGTGCCAGCAGCTTCCCAACTAGCGGGGTCTCCTACAATGAGCAGTTCTTC
CDR3: CASSFPTSGVSYNEQFF

D: .
V: TRBV5-1
length: 15
size: .
J: TRBJ2-7
DNA: TGCGCCAGCAGCCCCGACATGGGGGCGAAGGGCGAGCAGTACTTC
CDR3: CASSPDMGAKGEQYF

D: TRBD2
V: TRBV29-1
length: 13
size: few
J: TRBJ2-7
DNA: TGCAGCGCCTCGGGAGGCTACTTCTACGAGCAGTACTTC
CDR3: CSASGGYFYEQYF

D: .
V: TRBV15
length: 13
size: .
J: TRBJ2-7
DNA: TGTGCCACCAGCCGAAGGGACACCTACGAGCAGTACTTC
CDR3: CATSRRDTYEQYF

D: .
V: TRBV9
length: 12
size: few
J: TRBJ1-1
DNA: TGTGCCAGCAGCGAAGGAGAGTCGGGAGCTTTCTTT
CDR3: CASSEGESGAFF

D: TRBD2
V: TRBV30
length: 15
size: few
J: TRBJ2-5
DNA: TGTGCCTGGAGTGTAGGGGCGGGAGGGCCGGAGACCCAGTACTTC
CDR3: CAWSVGAGGPETQYF

D: TRBD1
V: TRBV19
length: 17
size: few
J: TRBJ1-2
DNA: TGTGCCAGTAGTATGCGGGACAGGGGGCGAGGGGGCTATGGCTACACCTTC
CDR3: CASSMRDRGRGGYGYTF

D: .
V: TRBV5-1
length: 14
size: few
J: TRBJ2-1
DNA: TGCGCCAGCAGCGAAGGGGCCCCCTACAATGAGCAGTTCTTC
CDR3: CASSEGAPYNEQFF

D: TRBD2
V: TRBV5-1
length: 17
size: .
J: TRBJ2-7
DNA: TGCGCCAGCAGCTTGGGGCTAGCGGGAGGGCCTACCTACGAGCAGTACTTC
CDR3: CASSLGLAGGPTYEQYF

D: .
V: TRBV5-4
length: 13
size: few
J: TRBJ2-7
DNA: TGTGCCAGCAGCGCGACAGGATCCTACGAGCAGTACTTC
CDR3: CASSATGSYEQYF

D: .
V: TRBV4-1
length: 15
size: .
J: TRBJ2-7
DNA: TGCGCCAGCAGCCAAGGGCAACAAACCCCCTACGAGCAGTACTTC
CDR3: CASSQGQQTPYEQYF

D: .
V: TRBV5-8
length: 15
size: .
J: TRBJ2-1
DNA: TGTGCCAGCAGCTTGGAGGTGACAGCCCACAATGAGCAGTTCTTC
CDR3: CASSLEVTAHNEQFF

D: .
V: TRBV9
length: 15
size: .
J: TRBJ2-2
DNA: TGTGCCAGCAGCGTAGCACAGGGTGGTACCGGGGAGCTGTTTTTT
CDR3: CASSVAQGGTGELFF

D: .
V: TRBV9
length: 16
size: few
J: TRBJ1-1
DNA: TGTGCCAGCAGCGCCCTTAGGGGTAGTCTGAACACTGAAGCTTTCTTT
CDR3: CASSALRGSLNTEAFF

D: .
V: TRBV27
length: 14
size: few
J: TRBJ2-1
DNA: TGTGCCAGCAGTTTATGGCGGGATTACAATGAGCAGTTCTTC
CDR3: CASSLWRDYNEQFF

D: .
V: TRBV19
length: 13
size: .
J: TRBJ1-5
DNA: TGTGCCAGTAGTAGACAGGGCAATCAGCCCCAGCATTTT
CDR3: CASSRQGNQPQHF

D: .
V: TRBV2
length: 13
size: many
J: TRBJ2-1
DNA: TGTGCCAGCAGCGTCTATTCCTACAATGAGCAGTTCTTC
CDR3: CASSVYSYNEQFF

D: .
V: TRBV5-4
length: 13
size: .
J: TRBJ1-2
DNA: TGTGCCAGCAGACCTGATCAGGTTGATGGCTACACCTTC
CDR3: CASRPDQVDGYTF

D: TRBD2
V: TRBV4-2
length: 20
size: .
J: TRBJ2-2
DNA: TGTGCCAGCAGCCAAGAAGCGGGGTGGCTAGCGGGAGTAGGCACCGGGGAGCTGTTTTTT
CDR3: CASSQEAGWLAGVGTGELFF

D: TRBD1
V: TRBV27
length: 17
size: few
J: TRBJ1-4
DNA: TGTGCCAGCAGTTTATCGGGACAGGGAAATCCTAATGAAAAACTGTTTTTT
CDR3: CASSLSGQGNPNEKLFF

D: .
V: TRBV9
length: 11
size: .
J: TRBJ2-2
DNA: TGTGCCAGCAGTCTATCCGGGGAGCTGTTTTTT
CDR3: CASSLSGELFF

D: TRBD2
V: TRBV4-2
length: 18
size: .
J: TRBJ2-1
DNA: TGTGCCAGCAGCCAAGATTGGACTAGCGGGAATAATTACAATGAGCAGTTCTTC
CDR3: CASSQDWTSGNNYNEQFF

D: .
V: TRBV6-5
length: 14
size: .
J: TRBJ1-1
DNA: TGTGCCAGCAGTTACTCCGAAGGGGGCACTGAAGCTTTCTTT
CDR3: CASSYSEGGTEAFF

D: .
V: TRBV6-5
length: 15
size: few
J: TRBJ2-7
DNA: TGTGCCAGCAGTTACACGACGCGCGGATTCTACGAGCAGTACTTC
CDR3: CASSYTTRGFYEQYF

D: .
V: TRBV2
length: 16
size: .
J: TRBJ1-3
DNA: TGTGCCAGCAGTAGTGACCAGGGGCTAGAAGGAAACACCATATATTTT
CDR3: CASSSDQGLEGNTIYF

D: TRBD2
V: TRBV2
length: 19
size: few
J: TRBJ2-7
DNA: TGTGCCAGCACCCCCTTCCCGGGAATCGGACTAGCGCTGACCTACGAGCAGTACTTC
CDR3: CASTPFPGIGLALTYEQYF

D: .
V: TRBV6-1
length: 16
size: .
J: TRBJ1-2
DNA: TGTGCCAGCAGTGCCGCAGGGCCCCCAAGAAGCTATGGCTACACCTTC
CDR3: CASSAAGPPRSYGYTF

D: .
V: TRBV6-1
length: 12
size: .
J: TRBJ2-7
DNA: TGTGCCAGCAGTGAAGTTCTGTACGAGCAGTACTTC
CDR3: CASSEVLYEQYF

D: .
V: TRBV7-2
length: 14
size: .
J: TRBJ2-1
DNA: TGTGCCAGCAGCCCCACCAACACCTACAATGAGCAGTTCTTC
CDR3: CASSPTNTYNEQFF

D: TRBD1
V: TRBV30
length: 17
size: .
J: TRBJ1-6
DNA: TGTGCCTGGAGTGCCGTGAGGATACAGGGGGCGCGTTCACCCCTCCACTTT
CDR3: CAWSAVRIQGARSPLHF

D: TRBD2
V: TRBV9
length: 16
size: few
J: TRBJ2-1
DNA: TGTGCCAGCAGCGTAGTATCAGCGGGAGTCTACAATGAGCAGTTCTTC
CDR3: CASSVVSAGVYNEQFF

D: .
V: TRBV11-1
length: 14
size: few
J: TRBJ2-7
DNA: TGTGCCAGCAGCCGCTACCTACAGGGCTCCGAGCAGTACTTC
CDR3: CASSRYLQGSEQYF

D: .
V: TRBV18
length: 14
size: few
J: TRBJ2-5
DNA: TGTGCCAGCTCACCAACGGGCGGCGGGGAGACCCAGTACTTC
CDR3: CASSPTGGGETQYF

D: .
V: TRBV25-1
length: 13
size: few
J: TRBJ1-4
DNA: TGTGCCAGCCTTCGTCCAGGAGGCGAAAAACTGTTTTTT
CDR3: CASLRPGGEKLFF

D: TRBD1
V: TRBV2
length: 19
size: .
J: TRBJ2-1
DNA: TGTGCCAGCAGTGAAGCGAGCGCCCAGGGGGCCGGAAGGCGAAATGAGCAGTTCTTC
CDR3: CASSEASAQGAGRRNEQFF

D: .
V: TRBV2
length: 15
size: .
J: TRBJ1-1
DNA: TGTGCCAGCAGTCCCCGTATGACAGATGGGAACGGGGCTTTCTTT
CDR3: CASSPRMTDGNGAFF

D: TRBD1
V: TRBV6-1
length: 14
size: once
J: TRBJ2-4
DNA: TGTGCCAGCAGTCGGACAGGGGGCAAAAACATTCAGTACTTC
CDR3: CASSRTGGKNIQYF

D: .
V: TRBV2
length: 15
size: few
J: TRBJ1-6
DNA: TGTGCCAGCAGGTTACGGACAGCTTATAATTCACCCCTCCACTTT
CDR3: CASRLRTAYNSPLHF